This T cell receptor beta chain stems from a study of blood T cells in healthy people across ages. Study outcomes and limitations: Both naive CD4+ cell counts and diversity were greater in long-lived donors than in aged donors.

About this clonotype itself: Its specificity is unknown. The conserved phenylalanine or tryptophan normally closing the CDR3 is absent here, so this likely arose from a read error.

V was clipped by 3 bases and J by 5 bases, with 4 bases between them. The germline V gene encodes CDR1 SQVTM and CDR2 ANQGSEA. The CDR3 length is 10 residues. Through a sample-barcoded 5' primer and a J-beta primer mix, a second PCR was run for roughly 7 to 12 cycles. TCRdb analysed the 5' RACE reads with MiXCR anew, one entry per CDR3 protein. The sample contains over 750,000 distinct CDR3 sequences, roughly 25% of which appear only once. The individuals who served as donors were healthy Caucasians living in Russia, aged about 6 to 90. This same sample was also taken into another study, of T cells of mothers and their children. According to that study: Over five children, together with their three healthy Caucasian mothers, made up the donors. Sequencing returned over 9 million TCR beta CDR3 reads per mother and 3 million to 3.5 million per child.

The TCR comes from a boy aged 5 to 17 in good health. The material sequenced was blood. J is TRBJ2-5 and V is TRBV29-1; D gene uncertain. As DNA, the CDR3 is TGCAGCGTTGATAGGGAGACCCAGTACTCC. This gives the protein CSVDRETQYS.